This note documents a single TCR beta chain sequence. The data derive from a study of CD8 T cells in Susac syndrome. Random hexamers were used to reverse transcribe the RNA input (roughly 0.5 to 1 ug). TCRdb re-called the immunoSEQ multiplex PCR reads through MiXCR, storing one row per CDR3 protein. This table has some 170,000 distinct CDR3 sequences, just under 95% appearing once. The TCR originated in a human donor with Susac syndrome. Sequencing was performed on CD4+ T cells from PBMCs.

CDR3 sequence: CASSFGRGGRGDEQFF. As DNA, the CDR3 is TGTGCCAGCAGCTTCGGGCGGGGGGGCCGTGGTGATGAGCAGTTCTTC. J is TRBJ2-1 and V is TRBV7-9; TRBD2 matches 9 bases. The V gene end was trimmed by 3 bases and the J gene end by 8 bases; junction bases not matched to a gene: 11. This CDR3 contains 16 residues. In germline, CDR1 is SEHNR, CDR2 FQNEAQ (reference sequence).